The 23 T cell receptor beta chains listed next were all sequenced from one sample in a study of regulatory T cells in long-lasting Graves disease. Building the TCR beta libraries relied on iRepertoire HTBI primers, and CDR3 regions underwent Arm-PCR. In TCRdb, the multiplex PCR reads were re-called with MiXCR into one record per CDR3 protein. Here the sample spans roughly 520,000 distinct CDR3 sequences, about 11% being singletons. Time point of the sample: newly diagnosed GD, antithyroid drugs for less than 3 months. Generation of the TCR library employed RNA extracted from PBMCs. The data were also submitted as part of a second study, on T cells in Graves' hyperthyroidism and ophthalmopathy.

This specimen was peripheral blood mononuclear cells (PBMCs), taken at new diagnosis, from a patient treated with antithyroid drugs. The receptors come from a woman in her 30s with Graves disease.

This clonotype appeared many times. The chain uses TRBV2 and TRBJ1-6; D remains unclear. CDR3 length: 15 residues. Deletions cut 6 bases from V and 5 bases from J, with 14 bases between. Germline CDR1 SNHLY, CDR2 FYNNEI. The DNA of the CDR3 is TGTGCCAGCAGGGCCCGGAGCGGGAATAATTCACCCCTCCACTTT. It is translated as CASRARSGNNSPLHF.

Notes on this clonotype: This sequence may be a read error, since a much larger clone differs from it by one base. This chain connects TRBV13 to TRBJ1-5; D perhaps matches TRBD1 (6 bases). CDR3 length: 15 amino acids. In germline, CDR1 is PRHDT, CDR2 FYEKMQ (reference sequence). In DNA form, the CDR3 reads TGTGCCAGCAGCTTAAGGTTGGACGACGGACAGCCCCAGCCTTTT. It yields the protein CASSLRLDDGQPQPF.

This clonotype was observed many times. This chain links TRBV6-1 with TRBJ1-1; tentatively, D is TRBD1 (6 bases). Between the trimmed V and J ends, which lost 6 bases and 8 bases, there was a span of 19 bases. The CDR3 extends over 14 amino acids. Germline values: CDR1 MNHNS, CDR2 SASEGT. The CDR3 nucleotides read TGTGCCAGCAGCGCTAACAGGGAAGGATCCGAAGCTTTCTTT. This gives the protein CASSANREGSEAFF.

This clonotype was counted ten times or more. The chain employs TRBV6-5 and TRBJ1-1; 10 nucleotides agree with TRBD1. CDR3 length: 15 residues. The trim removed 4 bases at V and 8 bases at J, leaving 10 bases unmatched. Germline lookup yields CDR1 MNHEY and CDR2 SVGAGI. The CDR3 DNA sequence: TGTGCCAGCAGTTTTACCCGACAGGGGGCTCGGGAAGCTTTCTTT. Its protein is CASSFTRQGAREAFF.

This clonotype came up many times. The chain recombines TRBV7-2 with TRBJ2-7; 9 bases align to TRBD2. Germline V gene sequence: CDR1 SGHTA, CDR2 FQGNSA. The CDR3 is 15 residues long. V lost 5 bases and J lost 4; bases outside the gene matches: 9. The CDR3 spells CASSPPGLAPYEQYF. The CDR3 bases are TGTGCCAGCAGCCCCCCCGGACTAGCGCCGTACGAGCAGTACTTC.

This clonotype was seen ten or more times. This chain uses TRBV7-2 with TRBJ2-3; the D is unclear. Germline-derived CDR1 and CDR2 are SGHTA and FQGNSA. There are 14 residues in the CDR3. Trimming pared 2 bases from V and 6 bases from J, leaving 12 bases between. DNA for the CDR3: TGTGCCAGCAGCTTAAGAGGTTTTGAGGATACGCAGTATTTT. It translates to CASSLRGFEDTQYF.

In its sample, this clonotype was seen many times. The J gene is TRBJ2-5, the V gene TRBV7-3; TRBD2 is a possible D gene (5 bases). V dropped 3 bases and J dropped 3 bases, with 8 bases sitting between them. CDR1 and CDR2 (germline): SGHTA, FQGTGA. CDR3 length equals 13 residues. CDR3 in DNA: TGTGCCAGCAGCTTCGGGCGGGAAGAGACCCAGTACTTC. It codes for CASSFGREETQYF.

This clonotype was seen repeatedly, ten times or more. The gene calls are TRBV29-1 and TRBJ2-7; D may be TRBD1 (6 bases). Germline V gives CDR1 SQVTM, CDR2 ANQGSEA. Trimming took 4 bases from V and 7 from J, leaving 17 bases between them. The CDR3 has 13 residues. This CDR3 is CSVGDRPFLEQYF. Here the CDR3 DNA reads TGCAGCGTTGGAGACAGGCCTTTCTTAGAGCAGTACTTC.

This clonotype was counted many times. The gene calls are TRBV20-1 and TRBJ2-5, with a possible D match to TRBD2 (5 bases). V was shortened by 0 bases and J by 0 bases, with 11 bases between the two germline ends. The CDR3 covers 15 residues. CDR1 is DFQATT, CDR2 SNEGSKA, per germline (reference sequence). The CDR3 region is CSARDLRGYQETQYF. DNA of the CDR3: TGCAGTGCTAGAGATTTGCGAGGGTACCAAGAGACCCAGTACTTC.

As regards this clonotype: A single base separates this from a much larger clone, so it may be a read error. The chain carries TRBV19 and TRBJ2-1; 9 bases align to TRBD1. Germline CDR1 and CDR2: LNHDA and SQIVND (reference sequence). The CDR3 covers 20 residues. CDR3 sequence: CASSIYFGTGTARGNNDQFF. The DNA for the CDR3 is TGTGCCAGTAGTATTTACTTCGGGACAGGGACCGCTCGGGGAAACAATGATCAGTTCTTC.

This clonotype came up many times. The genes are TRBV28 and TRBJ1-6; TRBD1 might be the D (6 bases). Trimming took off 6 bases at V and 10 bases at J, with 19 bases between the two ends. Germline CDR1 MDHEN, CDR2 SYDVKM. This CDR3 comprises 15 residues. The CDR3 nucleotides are TGTGCCAGCAGACAGACAGGTTCGACGGGATCACCCCTCCACTTT. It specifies CASRQTGSTGSPLHF.

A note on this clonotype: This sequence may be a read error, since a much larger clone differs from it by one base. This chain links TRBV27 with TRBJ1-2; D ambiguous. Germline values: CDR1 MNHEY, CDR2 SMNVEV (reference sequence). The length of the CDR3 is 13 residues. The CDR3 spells CANSLWAGSGYTF. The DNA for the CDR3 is TGTGCCAACAGTTTATGGGCCGGGTCTGGCTACACCTTC.

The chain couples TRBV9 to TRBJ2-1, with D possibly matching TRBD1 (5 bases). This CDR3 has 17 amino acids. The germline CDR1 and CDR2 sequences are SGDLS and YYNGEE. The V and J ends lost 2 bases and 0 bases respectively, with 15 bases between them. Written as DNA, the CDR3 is TGTGCCAGCAGCGTCCCTGCTGACAGCAGCTCCTACAATGAGCAGTTCTTC. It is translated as CASSVPADSSSYNEQFF.

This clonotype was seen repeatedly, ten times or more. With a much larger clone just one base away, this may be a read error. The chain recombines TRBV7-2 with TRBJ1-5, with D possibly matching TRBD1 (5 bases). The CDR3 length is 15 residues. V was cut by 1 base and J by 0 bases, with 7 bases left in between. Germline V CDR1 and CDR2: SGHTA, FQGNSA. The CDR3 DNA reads TGTGCCAGCAGCTTAGGACAGAGTAGCAATCAGCCCCAGCATTTT. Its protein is CASSLGQSSNQPQHF.

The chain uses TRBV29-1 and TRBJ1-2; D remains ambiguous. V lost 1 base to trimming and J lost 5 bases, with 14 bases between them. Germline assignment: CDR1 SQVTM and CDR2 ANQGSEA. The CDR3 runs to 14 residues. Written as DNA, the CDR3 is TGCAGCGTTGAAGCCCCTTTACTTGGATATGGCTACACCTTC. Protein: CSVEAPLLGYGYTF. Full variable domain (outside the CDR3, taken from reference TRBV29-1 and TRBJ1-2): SAVISQKPSRDICQRGTSLTIQCQVDSQVTMMFWYRQQPGQSLTLIATANQGSEATYESGFVIDKFPISRPNLTFSTLTVSNMSPEDSSIYLCSVEAPLLGYGYTFGSGTRLTVV.

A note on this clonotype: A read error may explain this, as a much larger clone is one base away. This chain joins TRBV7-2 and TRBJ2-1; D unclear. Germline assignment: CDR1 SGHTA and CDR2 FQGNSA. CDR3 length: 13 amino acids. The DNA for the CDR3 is TGTGCCAGCAGCTCTTCGTATTACAATGAGCAGCTCTTC. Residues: CASSSSYYNEQLF.

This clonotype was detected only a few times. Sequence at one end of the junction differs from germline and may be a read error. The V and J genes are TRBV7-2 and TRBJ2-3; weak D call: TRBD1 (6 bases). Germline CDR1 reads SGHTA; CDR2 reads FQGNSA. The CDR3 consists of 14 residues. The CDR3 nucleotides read TGTGCCGGCAGCTTAGGGGGTTTCACAGATACGCAGTATTTT. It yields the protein CAGSLGGFTDTQYF.

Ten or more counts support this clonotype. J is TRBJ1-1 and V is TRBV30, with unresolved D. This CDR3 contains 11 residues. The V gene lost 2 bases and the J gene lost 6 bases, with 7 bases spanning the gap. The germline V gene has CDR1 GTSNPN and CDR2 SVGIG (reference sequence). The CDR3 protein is CAWSWHAEAFF. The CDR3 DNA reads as TGTGCCTGGAGTTGGCATGCTGAAGCTTTCTTT.

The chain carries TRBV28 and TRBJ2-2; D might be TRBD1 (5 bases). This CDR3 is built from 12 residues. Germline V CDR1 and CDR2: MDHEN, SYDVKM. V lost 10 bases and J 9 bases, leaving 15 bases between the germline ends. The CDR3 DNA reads TGTGCCACCAGAAGGGGTCCGTGGGAGCTGTTTTTT. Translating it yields CATRRGPWELFF.

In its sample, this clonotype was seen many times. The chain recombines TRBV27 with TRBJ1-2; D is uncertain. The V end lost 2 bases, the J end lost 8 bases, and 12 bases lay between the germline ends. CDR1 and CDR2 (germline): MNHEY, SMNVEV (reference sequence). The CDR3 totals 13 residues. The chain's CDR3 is CASSLRAAGGYTF. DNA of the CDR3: TGTGCCAGCAGTTTAAGAGCGGCCGGAGGCTACACCTTC.

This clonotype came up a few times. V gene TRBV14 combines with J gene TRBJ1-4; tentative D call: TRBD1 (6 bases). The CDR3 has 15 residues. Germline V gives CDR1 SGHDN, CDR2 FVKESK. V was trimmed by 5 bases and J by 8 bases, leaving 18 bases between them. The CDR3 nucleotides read TGTGCCAGCAGCAAAAACAGGGCCGTCGGGGAAAAACTGTTTTTT. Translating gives CASSKNRAVGEKLFF.

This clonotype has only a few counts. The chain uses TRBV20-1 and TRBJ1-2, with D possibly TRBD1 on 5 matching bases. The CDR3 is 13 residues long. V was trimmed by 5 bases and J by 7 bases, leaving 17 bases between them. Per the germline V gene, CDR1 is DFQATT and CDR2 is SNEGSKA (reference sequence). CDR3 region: CSASTQGSLGYTF. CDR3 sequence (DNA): TGCAGTGCTTCCACCCAGGGAAGTCTTGGCTACACCTTC.

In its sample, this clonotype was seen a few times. DNA of the CDR3: TGCGCCAGCAGCGCGGGACAGAACCCCTACAATGAGCAGTTCTTC. Residues: CASSAGQNPYNEQFF. This sequence joins TRBV10-1 and TRBJ2-1; maybe TRBD1 (7 bases). V lost 6 bases, J lost 2 bases, and 14 bases lay in between. The germline V gene has CDR1 WNHNN and CDR2 SYGVQD (reference sequence). This CDR3 contains 15 residues.